The 19 T cell receptor beta chains below come from one sample, sequenced in a study of blood T cell repertoires in COVID-19. Sequencing used immunoSEQ multiplex PCR; TCRdb keeps in-frame clones, though not all of them. The repertoire consists of more than 300,000 clones, with 70% to 90% occurring once and the leading ten covering more than 0.95%. Sequencing used PBMCs or T cells enriched from blood (not recorded which). The receptors were gathered from a woman aged 18 to 35 who had recovered from COVID-19.

This clone was detected only a few times. The V gene is TRBV10-3, the J gene TRBJ1-1; unclear D gene. V lost 10 bases and J 3 bases, leaving 15 bases between the germline ends. Per germline, CDR1 ENHRY and CDR2 SYGVKD. The CDR3 is 13 residues long. This CDR3 reads CATTLEGYTEAFF. The CDR3 DNA follows: TGTGCCACCACTCTAGAGGGATACACTGAAGCTTTCTTT.

The chain joins TRBV10-3 to TRBJ1-2; D may be TRBD1 (6 bases). This CDR3 has 14 residues. The germline V gene has CDR1 ENHRY and CDR2 SYGVKD. V gave up 0 bases and J gave up 3 bases, with 8 bases separating them. The CDR3 loop is CAISESRQDYGYTF. CDR3 in DNA: TGTGCCATCAGTGAGTCGAGACAGGACTATGGCTACACCTTC.

This clone has only one observation. The chain combines TRBV2 with TRBJ1-3, with a weak D call TRBD1 (6 bases). Trimming took off 4 bases at V and 4 bases at J, with 11 bases between the two ends. The length of the CDR3 is 14 residues. Germline V gene sequence: CDR1 SNHLY, CDR2 FYNNEI. The CDR3 protein is CASSGNRAGNTIYF. Written as DNA, the CDR3 is TGTGCCAGCAGTGGAAACAGGGCCGGAAACACCATATATTTT. The whole variable domain, remainder taken from reference TRBV2 and TRBJ1-3, is EPEVTQTPSHQVTQMGQEVILRCVPISNHLYFYWYRQILGQKVEFLVSFYNNEISEKSEIFDDQFSVERPDGSNFTLKIRSTKLEDSAMYFCASSGNRAGNTIYFGEGSWLTVV.

This clone showed up just once. CDR3 amino acids: CASSRGGLNTEAFF. The CDR3 DNA sequence: TGTGCCAGCAGTAGGGGGGGCTTGAACACTGAAGCTTTCTTT. This chain links TRBV28 with TRBJ1-1; TRBD1 might be the D (6 bases). Germline values: CDR1 MDHEN, CDR2 SYDVKM. V shed 5 bases and J shed 0 bases, with 10 bases lying between them. CDR3 length equals 14 residues.

The rearrangement joins TRBV12-5 to TRBJ1-1; D is unresolved. CDR3 length: 15 amino acids. V lost 2 bases, J lost 0 bases, and 10 bases lay in between. Germline CDR1 is LGHNT and CDR2 is FRNRAP. CDR3 bases: TGTGCTAGTGGTTTGTGGAGTGGCATGAACACTGAAGCTTTCTTT. Encoded protein: CASGLWSGMNTEAFF.

In its sample, this clone was seen a few times. The V call is TRBV6-5, the J call TRBJ1-3, with 10 nucleotides matching TRBD1. The CDR3 length is 14 residues. The junction had 8 bases not matched to a gene; V was cut back by 8 bases and J by 7 bases. The germline V gene encodes CDR1 MNHEY and CDR2 SVGAGI. The CDR3 reads CASVADRGLNTIYF. DNA for the CDR3: TGTGCCAGCGTTGCAGACAGGGGGCTCAACACCATATATTTT.

The CDR3 here is CASSLGPSNQETQYF. The CDR3, as DNA: TGCGCCAGCAGCTTGGGGCCTAGCAACCAAGAGACCCAGTACTTC. The chain has TRBV5-1 and TRBJ2-5, with D maybe TRBD2 (5 bases). The germline V gene has CDR1 SGHRS and CDR2 YFSETQ. With 0 bases removed from V and 0 bases from J, the gap between germline ends came to 9 bases. The CDR3 covers 15 residues.

This chain uses TRBV2 with TRBJ1-2, with D hard to call. The CDR3 length is 12 residues. CDR1 and CDR2 (germline): SNHLY, FYNNEI. V dropped 5 bases and J dropped 5 bases, with 9 bases sitting between them. The CDR3 protein is CASSRALYGYTF. Written as DNA, the CDR3 is TGTGCCAGCAGTAGAGCGTTATATGGCTACACCTTC. Filled out from reference TRBV2 and TRBJ1-2, the complete variable domain reads EPEVTQTPSHQVTQMGQEVILRCVPISNHLYFYWYRQILGQKVEFLVSFYNNEISEKSEIFDDQFSVERPDGSNFTLKIRSTKLEDSAMYFCASSRALYGYTFGSGTRLTVV.

The chain recombines TRBV7-9 with TRBJ1-2; no clear D. Germline V CDR1 and CDR2: SEHNR, FQNEAQ (reference sequence). The germline V and J ends were trimmed by 3 bases and 6 bases, with 11 bases remaining between them. CDR3 length: 13 residues. Written as DNA, the CDR3 is TGTGCCAGCAGCTTCATGAGCGGTAATGGCTACACCTTC. This gives the protein CASSFMSGNGYTF.

V usage is TRBV7-9 and J usage is TRBJ1-6, with 8 bases matching TRBD1. The CDR3 is made up of 15 amino acids. The V gene's germline CDR1 is SEHNR and CDR2 FQNEAQ (reference sequence). Losses at the gene ends were 6 bases for V and 6 bases for J; bases not matched to a gene: 7. This chain's CDR3 is CASREQGGTNSPLHF. In DNA, the CDR3 is TGTGCCAGCAGGGAACAGGGGGGAACTAATTCACCCCTCCACTTT.

The chain links TRBV6-4 to TRBJ2-7; 7 bases line up with TRBD1. V shed 3 bases and J 6 bases; nucleotides not matched to a gene: 8. The germline V gene encodes CDR1 MRHNA and CDR2 SNTAGT. The CDR3 runs 14 residues. CDR3: CASSERQGPFEQYF. For the CDR3, the DNA is TGTGCCAGCAGTGAAAGACAGGGCCCCTTCGAGCAGTACTTC.

The chain has TRBV11-2 and TRBJ1-2; TRBD1 matches 7 bases. V lost 2 bases to trimming and J lost 8 bases; unmatched junction nucleotides: 5. Looked up from germline, CDR1 is SGHAT and CDR2 is FQNNGV. This CDR3 spans 13 amino acids. The CDR3 spells CASSLTQGVGYTF. The DNA of the CDR3 is TGTGCCAGCAGCTTAACCCAGGGGGTCGGCTACACCTTC.

The chain carries TRBV2 and TRBJ2-1, with 8 nucleotides matching TRBD2. Trimming took 4 bases from V and 3 from J; bases not matched to a gene: 5. CDR1 and CDR2 (germline): SNHLY, FYNNEI. The CDR3 extends over 15 amino acids. CDR3 bases: TGTGCCAGCAGTGGGGCGGGGGGCATCTACAATGAGCAGTTCTTC. It is translated as CASSGAGGIYNEQFF.

There are a few counts of this clone. The V gene is TRBV10-3, the J gene TRBJ2-4, with TRBD1 matching 9 bases. Germline lookup yields CDR1 ENHRY and CDR2 SYGVKD. This CDR3 has 13 residues. V was clipped by 8 bases and J by 10 bases; unmatched bases: 9. CDR3 nucleotides: TGTGCCATCGGCCGGGACAGGGATGCAATTCAGTACTTC. It specifies CAIGRDRDAIQYF.

The rearrangement joins TRBV7-8 to TRBJ1-2; D possibly corresponds to TRBD1 (5 bases). CDR1 is SGHVS and CDR2 is FQNEAQ in the germline V gene. V was clipped by 5 bases and J by 2 bases, with 18 bases between them. There are 16 residues in the CDR3. The CDR3 coding sequence is TGTGCCAGCAGCCTCAGGGCCGAATGGGAAAACTATGGCTACACCTTC. This sequence encodes CASSLRAEWENYGYTF.

J is TRBJ1-5 and V is TRBV27; TRBD1 matches at 10 bases. The CDR3 spans 15 residues. Germline V gene sequence: CDR1 MNHEY, CDR2 SMNVEV (reference sequence). Unmatched junction bases numbered 11, after V lost 6 bases and J lost 9 bases. CDR3 amino acids: CASSPGQGGTWPQHF. The CDR3, as DNA: TGTGCCAGCAGCCCTGGACAGGGGGGTACGTGGCCCCAGCATTTT.

This clone showed up just once. V gene TRBV30 combines with J gene TRBJ2-7; D ambiguous. Trimming cost V 1 base and J 6 bases, with 13 bases left between them. Per the germline V gene, CDR1 is GTSNPN and CDR2 is SVGIG (reference sequence). There are 13 residues in the CDR3. The CDR3 sequence: CAWSAMAFSEQYF. The CDR3 nucleotides are TGTGCCTGGAGTGCCATGGCATTCTCCGAGCAGTACTTC.

The chain combines TRBV28 with TRBJ1-5; D is unresolved. Germline V lookup: CDR1 MDHEN, CDR2 SYDVKM. Deletions cut 1 base from V and 7 bases from J, with 8 bases between. The CDR3 totals 13 residues. This CDR3 reads CASSLLRGQPQHF. The CDR3 nucleotides are TGTGCCAGCAGTTTATTGAGAGGCCAGCCCCAGCATTTT.

This clone was seen once. The chain employs TRBV5-1 and TRBJ2-7; a possible D gene is TRBD2 (6 bases). CDR1 and CDR2 (germline): SGHRS, YFSETQ. Trimming pared 4 bases from V and 0 bases from J, leaving 11 bases between. There are 14 residues in the CDR3. The chain's CDR3 is CASSPLSGSYEQYF. CDR3 DNA: TGCGCCAGCAGCCCACTTAGCGGCTCCTACGAGCAGTACTTC. The entire variable domain, with the rest obtained from reference TRBV5-1 and TRBJ2-7, is as follows: KAGVTQTPRYLIKTRGQQVTLSCSPISGHRSVSWYQQTPGQGLQFLFEYFSETQRNKGNFPGRFSGRQFSNSRSEMNVSTLELGDSALYLCASSPLSGSYEQYFGPGTRLTVT.